The clone carrying this T cell receptor beta chain has only a few counts. Its antigen is unknown. The data stem from a study of cytomegalovirus exposure and HLA in healthy donors. General study findings and limits: Among donors in an Asian-associated ancestry cluster, a later analysis reportedly found fewer N-insertions than the roughly 610-donor mean. The only immune exposure information that was available was CMV serostatus. In an earlier analysis, most TCR beta V segments were productive about 87% or about 30% of the time.

Primers included in the PCR were 60 Vbeta and 13 Jbeta primers. Assay: immunoSEQ multiplex PCR; the TCRdb copy retains only in-frame clones and omits some. This sample has some 180,000 clones, with about three quarters found just once. The germline gives CDR1 LNHNV, CDR2 YYDKDF (reference sequence). This CDR3 spans 15 amino acids. Deletions cut 1 base from V and 5 bases from J, with 14 bases between. At the time of sampling, donors were nominally healthy, though unrecorded immune exposures were likely. The V call is TRBV15, the J call TRBJ1-1; maybe TRBD1 (5 bases). The sequenced sample was PBMCs. The TCR sequence derives from a man aged 18 to 35 in good health and CMV-seronegative. For the CDR3, the DNA is TGTGCCACCAGCAGAGTGGGAGCCGGGGGGACTGAAGCTTTCTTT. It codes for CATSRVGAGGTEAFF.